This TCR beta chain was recorded in a study of T cell repertoires in cytomegalovirus infection. TCRdb analysed the reads with MiXCR anew, one entry per CDR3 protein. Here the sample spans 750,000 to 950,000 distinct CDR3 sequences, just under 30% being singletons. Study outcomes and limitations: CMV carriers with the relevant HLA were identified by cumulative public TCR beta family frequency.

Trimming at V came to 5 bases and at J to 4 bases, leaving 9 bases not matched to a gene. Germline CDR1 reads SGHTA; CDR2 reads FQGNSA. There are 16 residues in the CDR3. This clonotype has a handful of counts. Its antigen is unidentified. The chain carries TRBV7-2 and TRBJ1-4; TRBD1 aligns across 8 bases. This clonotype originated in a human donor in good health (CMV status not recorded). Some clones in this sample may be carry-over from other donors' samples. The sequences come from cultured CD8+ T cells from PBMCs, collected from culture after CMV antigen stimulation. The CDR3: CASSKDRGGINEKLFF. Here the CDR3 DNA reads TGTGCCAGCAGCAAAGACAGGGGTGGGATTAATGAAAAACTGTTTTTT.